This TCR beta chain was sequenced during a study of CD8+ T cells in alopecia areata. RNA extraction and reverse transcription yielded cDNA as sequencing template. The repertoire was sequenced with immunoSEQ multiplex PCR; TCRdb's copy has only in-frame clones and lacks some. The sample includes about 190,000 clones, roughly 64% of them seen just once. Looked up from germline, CDR1 is SEHNR and CDR2 is FQNEAQ (reference sequence). The CDR3 runs 14 residues. Trimming removed 5 bases at V and 6 bases at J, with 16 bases between. Treatment indicated: oral pan-JAK inhibitor, 5-10 mg twice daily. The TCR sequence derives from a human donor with alopecia areata. The J gene is TRBJ1-2, the V gene TRBV7-9; perhaps TRBD1 as D (5 bases). The source material was CD4+ T cells sorted from blood, sampled at week 4, from a patient treated with tofacitinib. The CDR3 reads CASSLLEGRHGYTF. The CDR3 region has the DNA TGTGCCAGCAGCCTCCTGGAGGGGCGGCATGGCTACACCTTC.